The rows below give T cell receptor beta chains drawn from one sample of a study of long-term antiretroviral therapy in people with HIV. The assay was immunoSEQ multiplex PCR, and TCRdb's table has in-frame clones only and misses some. This sample has 8,500 to 10,000 clones, with roughly 80% found just once. The material sequenced was unsorted PBMCs, taken 0.4 years before starting antiretroviral therapy. The receptors were sampled from a man aged 25 to 40 with HIV. CDR3s include the opening cysteine and the closing phenylalanine or tryptophan. Fields, in order: V gene, J gene, CDR3 protein.

TRBV21-1	TRBJ1-3	CASSKVGQGRPPIPILNTIYF
TRBV5-6	TRBJ2-3	CASSLGVPTSTDTQYF
TRBV6-6	TRBJ1-6	CASSYEGSPLHF
TRBV28	TRBJ1-5	CASRRTGNNQPQHF
TRBV7-3	TRBJ2-2	CASSLRGTGELFF
TRBV15	TRBJ2-7	CATSMGLAGAYEQYF
TRBV6-6	TRBJ2-7	CASSYGRDEKGEQYF
TRBV7-2	TRBJ1-4	CASRAGGGSEKLFF
TRBV12-5	TRBJ2-5	CASGSPMGETQYF
TRBV28	TRBJ1-1	CASRQGTEAFF
TRBV7-8	TRBJ2-7	CASSLNGNEQYF
TRBV7-9	TRBJ1-5	CASSMTGEVGQPQHF
TRBV7-2	TRBJ2-1	CASSPRQGANYNEQFF
TRBV7-6	TRBJ2-7	CASSPRLAGGSYEQYF
TRBV5-4	TRBJ2-2	CASSWGQSTGELFF
TRBV30	TRBJ1-1	CAWSLILNTEAFF
TRBV19	TRBJ2-7	CASSAGTSGATYEQYF
TRBV6-5	TRBJ2-7	CASSYQEGLYEQYF
TRBV27	TRBJ1-2	CASSLLGGVNGYTF
TRBV28	TRBJ1-3	CASRGDRGENTIYF
TRBV5-1	TRBJ2-7	CASSRGQGVYEQYF
TRBV9	TRBJ2-7	CASSEPGQGDEQYF
TRBV30	TRBJ2-1	CAWSEGTSGGARDPYNEQFF
TRBV28	TRBJ2-7	CASSYRVGPGYF
TRBV6-5	TRBJ2-7	CASSYGGQVYEQYF
TRBV9	TRBJ1-5	CASSVSLQGFALSNQPQHF